The rows below give T cell receptor beta chains drawn from one sample of a study of technical replicates of blood from four donors. Assay used: immunoSEQ multiplex PCR; TCRdb lists only in-frame clones, some missing. The sample consists of around 68,000 clones, less than 98% of them appearing once. Sequencing was done on a sample of T cells isolated from PBMCs. The receptors here all came from a human donor in good health. Both conserved end residues are part of each CDR3.

>TRBV5-8|TRBJ2-7
CASSLEDRFYEQYF
>TRBV5-1|TRBJ2-1
CASSFSLLNSYNEQFF
>TRBV19|TRBJ2-5
CASSPSEGGQETQYF
>TRBV9|TRBJ2-1
CASQSAYNEQFF
>TRBV6-6|TRBJ1-2
CASIRDNAQNFYGYTF
>TRBV6-6|TRBJ1-5
CACGGRVNQPQHF
>TRBV7-8|TRBJ1-3
CASSLAFIGENSGNTIYF
>TRBV19|TRBJ2-3
CASSNGLDVSTDTQYF
>TRBV29-1|TRBJ2-3
CSVEVRTSGRRDTQYF
>TRBV28|TRBJ1-2
CASRSGGVGGYTF
>TRBV7-9|TRBJ1-5
CRLGWGRGQPQHF
>TRBV10-3|TRBJ2-2
CAINSYRESYTGELFF
>TRBV30|TRBJ1-2
CAWINSLDYGYTF
>TRBV18|TRBJ2-2
CASSPLGQGVTGELFF
>TRBV2|TRBJ2-7
CASSLIPGLAEYEQYF
>TRBV30|TRBJ2-1
CAWSVLGLAGVENEQFF
>TRBV6-6|TRBJ1-2
CASSFQGRNYGYTF
>TRBV7-9|TRBJ1-1
CASSDTDRGLTEAFF